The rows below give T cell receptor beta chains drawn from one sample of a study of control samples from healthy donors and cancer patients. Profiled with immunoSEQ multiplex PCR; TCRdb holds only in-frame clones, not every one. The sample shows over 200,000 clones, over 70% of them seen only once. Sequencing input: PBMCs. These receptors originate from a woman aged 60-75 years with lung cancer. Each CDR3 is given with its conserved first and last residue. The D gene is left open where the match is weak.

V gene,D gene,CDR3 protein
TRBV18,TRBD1,CASSPSTGASSRETQYF
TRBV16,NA,CASSFDRQQYF
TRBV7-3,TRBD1,CASSERTGMNTEAFF
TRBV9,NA,CASSVDGTIYEQYF
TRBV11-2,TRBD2,CASSPLAGPYNEQFF
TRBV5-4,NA,CASKVDSGANYGYTF
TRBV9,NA,CASSVGGQSNQPQHF
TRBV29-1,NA,CSVDSYRGYTF
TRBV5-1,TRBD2,CASSLTSGGPYEQYF
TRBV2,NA,CASTGAQSTEAFF
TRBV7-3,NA,CASRKTGQTGETQYF
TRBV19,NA,CASSILGFTEAFF
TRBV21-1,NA,CASRDTPSYEQYF
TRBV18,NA,CASSPQGSGQPQHF
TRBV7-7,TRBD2,CASSLALAGELATQYF
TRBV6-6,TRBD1,CASSLRGSGAEAFF
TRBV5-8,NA,CASSSRRGNTEAFF
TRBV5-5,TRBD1,CASSLDPGQGAEAFF
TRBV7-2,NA,CASSLVGGAYNEQFF
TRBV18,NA,CASSPRTTGELFF
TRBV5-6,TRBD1,CASSSGTGVSPWDNEQFF
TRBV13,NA,CASSLGGSHESYNEQFF
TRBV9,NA,CASSLSYTGELFF
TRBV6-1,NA,CASSEAGRGAWQPQHF
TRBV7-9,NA,CASRPTLGKGDTEAFF
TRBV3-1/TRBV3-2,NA,CASSRGQRDTDTQYF
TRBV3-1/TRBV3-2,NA,CASSHRGTYQETQYF
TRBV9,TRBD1,CASSVGVGQTYEQYF
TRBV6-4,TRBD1,CASRQQPGGNTGELFF
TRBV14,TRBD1,CASSVTGGEGYGYTF
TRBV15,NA,CATSRDLEAYEQYF
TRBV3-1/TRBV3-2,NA,CASSPPGTLGGETQYF
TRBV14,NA,CASSQIRGAVPGYVNTEAFF
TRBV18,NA,CASSPVNRDGYTF
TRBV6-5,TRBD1,CASTIRQGAGYGYTF
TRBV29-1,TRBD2,CSVEDGLAGGLTDTQYF
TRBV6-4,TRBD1,CASSDISQGAYYGYTF
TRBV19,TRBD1,CASKGQGNSPLHF
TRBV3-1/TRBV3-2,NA,CASSLNWNSPLHF
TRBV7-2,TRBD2,CASSPQSGKTGELFF
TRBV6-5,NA,CASRSTARLFF
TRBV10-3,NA,CAISESARDEQYF
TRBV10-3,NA,CASRAQVLHEQYF
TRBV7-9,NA,CASSLAPPGMNTEAFF